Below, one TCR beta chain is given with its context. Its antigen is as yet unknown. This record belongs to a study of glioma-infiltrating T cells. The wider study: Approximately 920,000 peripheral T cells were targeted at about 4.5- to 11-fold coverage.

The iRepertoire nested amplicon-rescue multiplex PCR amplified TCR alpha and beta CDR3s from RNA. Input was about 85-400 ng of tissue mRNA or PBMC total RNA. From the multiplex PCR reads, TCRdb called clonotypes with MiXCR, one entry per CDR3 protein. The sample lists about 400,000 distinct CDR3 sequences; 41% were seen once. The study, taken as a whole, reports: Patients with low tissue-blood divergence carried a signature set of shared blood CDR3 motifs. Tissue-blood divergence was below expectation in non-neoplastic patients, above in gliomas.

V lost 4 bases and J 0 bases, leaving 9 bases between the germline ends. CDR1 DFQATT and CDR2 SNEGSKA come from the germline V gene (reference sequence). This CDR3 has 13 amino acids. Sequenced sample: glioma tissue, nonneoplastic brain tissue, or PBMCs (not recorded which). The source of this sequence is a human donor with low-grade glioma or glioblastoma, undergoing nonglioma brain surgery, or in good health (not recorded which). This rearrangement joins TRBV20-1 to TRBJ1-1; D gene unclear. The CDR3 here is CSATRDMNTEAFF. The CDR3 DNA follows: TGCAGTGCTACCAGAGACATGAACACTGAAGCTTTCTTT.